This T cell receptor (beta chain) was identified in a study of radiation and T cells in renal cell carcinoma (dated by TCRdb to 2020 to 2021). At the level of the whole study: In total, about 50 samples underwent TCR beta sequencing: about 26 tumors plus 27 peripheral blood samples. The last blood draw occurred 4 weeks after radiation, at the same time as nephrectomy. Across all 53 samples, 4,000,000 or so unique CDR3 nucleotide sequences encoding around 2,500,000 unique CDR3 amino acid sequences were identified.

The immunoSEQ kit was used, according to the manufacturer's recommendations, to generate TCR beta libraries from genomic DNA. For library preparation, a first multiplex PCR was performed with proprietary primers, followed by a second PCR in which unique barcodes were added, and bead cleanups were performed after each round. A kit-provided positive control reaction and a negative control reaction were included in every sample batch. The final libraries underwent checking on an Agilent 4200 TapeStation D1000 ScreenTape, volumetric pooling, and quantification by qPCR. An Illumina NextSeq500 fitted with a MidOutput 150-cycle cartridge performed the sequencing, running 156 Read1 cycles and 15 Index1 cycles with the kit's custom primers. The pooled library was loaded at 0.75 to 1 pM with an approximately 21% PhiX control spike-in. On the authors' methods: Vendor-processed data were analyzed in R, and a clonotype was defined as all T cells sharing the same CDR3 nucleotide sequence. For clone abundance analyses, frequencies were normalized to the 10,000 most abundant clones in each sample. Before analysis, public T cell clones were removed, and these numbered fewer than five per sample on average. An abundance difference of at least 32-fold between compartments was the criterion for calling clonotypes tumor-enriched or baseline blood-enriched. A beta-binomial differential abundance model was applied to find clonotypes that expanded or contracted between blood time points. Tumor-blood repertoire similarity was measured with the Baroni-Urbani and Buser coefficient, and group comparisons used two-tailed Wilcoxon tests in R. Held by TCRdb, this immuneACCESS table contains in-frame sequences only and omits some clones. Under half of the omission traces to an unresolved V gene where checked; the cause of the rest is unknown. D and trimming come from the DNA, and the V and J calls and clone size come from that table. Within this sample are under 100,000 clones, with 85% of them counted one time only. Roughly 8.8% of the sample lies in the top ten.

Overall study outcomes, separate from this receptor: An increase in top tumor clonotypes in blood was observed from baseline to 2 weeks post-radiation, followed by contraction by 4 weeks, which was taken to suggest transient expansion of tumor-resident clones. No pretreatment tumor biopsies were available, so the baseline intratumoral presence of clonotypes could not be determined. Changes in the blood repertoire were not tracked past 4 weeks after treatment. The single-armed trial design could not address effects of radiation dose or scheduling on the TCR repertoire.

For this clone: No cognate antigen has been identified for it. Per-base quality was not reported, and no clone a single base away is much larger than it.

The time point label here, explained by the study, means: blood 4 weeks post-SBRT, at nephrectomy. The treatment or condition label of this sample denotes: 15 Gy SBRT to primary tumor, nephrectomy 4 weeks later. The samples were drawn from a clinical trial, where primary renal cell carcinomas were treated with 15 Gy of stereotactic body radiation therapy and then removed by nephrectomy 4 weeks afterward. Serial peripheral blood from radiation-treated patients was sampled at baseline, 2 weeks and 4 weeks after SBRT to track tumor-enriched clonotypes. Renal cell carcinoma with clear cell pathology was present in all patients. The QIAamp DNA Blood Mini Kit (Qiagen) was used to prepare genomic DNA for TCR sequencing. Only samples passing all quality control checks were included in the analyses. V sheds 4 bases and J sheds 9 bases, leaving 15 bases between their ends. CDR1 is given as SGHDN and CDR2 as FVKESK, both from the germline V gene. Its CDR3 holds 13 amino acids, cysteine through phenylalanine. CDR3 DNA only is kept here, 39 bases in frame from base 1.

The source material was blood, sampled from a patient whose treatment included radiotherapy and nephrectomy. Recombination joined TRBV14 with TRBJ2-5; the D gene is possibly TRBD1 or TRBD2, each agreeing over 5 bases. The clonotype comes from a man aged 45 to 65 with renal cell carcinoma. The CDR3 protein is CASSPGRLGAQYF. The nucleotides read TGTGCCAGCAGCCCGGGACGGCTCGGGGCCCAGTACTTC.